These 14 T cell receptor beta chains originate from one sample sequenced in a study of T-cell reconstitution after alpha-beta-depleted transplantation in children. Construction of the TCRbeta library involved unique molecular identifiers. One entry per CDR3 protein, called by TCRdb with MiXCR from the PCR reads. The sample contains hundreds of thousands of distinct CDR3 sequences, 20% to 30% of which appear only once. Sequencing used PBMCs, mostly from graft donor cells, obtained 360 days after TCRalphabeta/CD19-depleted stem cell transplant. These receptors all stem from a female patient aged 2 to 10 who had a stem cell transplant for congenital amegakaryocytic thrombocytopenia, so the T cells may come from the graft donor.

This clonotype was detected a few times. The chain combines TRBV5-1 with TRBJ2-1; 9 positions match TRBD2. This CDR3 is 15 amino acids long. Germline loops: CDR1 SGHRS, CDR2 YFSETQ. Trimming at V came to 2 bases and at J to 8 bases, leaving 8 bases not matched to a gene. CDR3 bases: TGCGCCAGCAGCTTCGGGTTTAGCGGGAGCGATGAGCAGTTCTTC. Translation: CASSFGFSGSDEQFF.

Points on this clonotype: A much larger clonotype is one base distant, so this may be a read error. This chain joins TRBV15 and TRBJ2-1, with 7 bases lining up with TRBD2. V shed 5 bases, J shed 7 bases, and the junction held 17 bases outside the gene matches. The germline V gene has CDR1 LNHNV and CDR2 YYDKDF (reference sequence). The CDR3 spans 17 residues. The CDR3 loop is CATSRLAWREYLNEQFF. The CDR3 coding sequence is TGTGCCACCAGCCGCCTAGCATGGCGGGAGTACTTAAATGAGCAGTTCTTC.

This clonotype was recorded many times. The chain employs TRBV20-1 and TRBJ2-1; D gene ambiguous. The germline CDR1 and CDR2 sequences are DFQATT and SNEGSKA (reference sequence). The CDR3 has 14 residues. With 3 bases removed from V and 7 bases from J, the gap between germline ends came to 16 bases. CDR3 protein: CSARRAGIINEQFF. The CDR3 DNA is TGCAGTGCTAGGCGTGCTGGAATAATAAATGAGCAGTTCTTC.

The V and J genes are TRBV7-9 and TRBJ1-2, with TRBD1 matching over 10 bases. The CDR3 consists of 17 residues. Germline V gene sequence: CDR1 SEHNR, CDR2 FQNEAQ (reference sequence). J was trimmed by 6 bases and V by 2 bases; bases with no gene match: 12. CDR3 sequence: CASSLWDRGFVGDGYTF. As DNA, the CDR3 is TGTGCCAGCAGCTTATGGGACAGGGGATTTGTTGGTGATGGCTACACCTTC.

The chain employs TRBV6-2 or TRBV6-3 and TRBJ1-5; weak D call: TRBD1 (5 bases). Per germline, CDR1 MNHEY and CDR2 SVGEGT. With 6 bases removed from V and 4 bases from J, the gap between germline ends came to 25 bases. This CDR3 is built from 18 residues. The CDR3 DNA reads as TGTGCCAGCAGCACACTCCTAAACAGGAAAGTGGGGAATCAGCCCCAGCATTTT. Encoded protein: CASSTLLNRKVGNQPQHF.

This clonotype came up a few times. The V and J genes are TRBV12-3 or TRBV12-4 and TRBJ1-5, with no clear D. The V end lost 1 base, the J end lost 2 bases, and 6 bases lay between the germline ends. The CDR3 is 14 residues long. DNA for the CDR3: TGTGCCAGCAGTTTAGTACGGGGCAATCAGCCCCAGCATTTT. Its protein is CASSLVRGNQPQHF.

The V and J genes are TRBV7-3 and TRBJ2-1; 7 bases align to TRBD1. The CDR3 totals 15 residues. Losses at the gene ends were 5 bases for V and 0 bases for J; bases not matched to a gene: 4. Germline assignment: CDR1 SGHTA and CDR2 FQGTGA. DNA for the CDR3: TGTGCCAGCAGCCCGACAGGGAACTCCTACAATGAGCAGTTCTTC. This translates into CASSPTGNSYNEQFF.

The J gene is TRBJ1-4, the V gene TRBV9; no firm D call. CDR1 SGDLS and CDR2 YYNGEE come from the germline V gene. This CDR3 contains 15 residues. V was clipped by 1 base and J by 0 bases, with 7 bases between them. CDR3 in amino acids: CASSVSVATNEKLFF. The CDR3 bases are TGTGCCAGCAGCGTATCAGTTGCAACTAATGAAAAACTGTTTTTT.

The CDR3 here is CSARSRTLKNEQYF. The CDR3 region has the DNA TGCAGTGCTAGATCCCGGACACTCAAGAACGAGCAGTACTTC. This rearrangement joins TRBV20-1 to TRBJ2-7; possibly TRBD1 for D (5 bases). V was trimmed by 2 bases and J by 5 bases, leaving 16 bases between them. Germline V gives CDR1 DFQATT, CDR2 SNEGSKA (reference sequence). CDR3 length: 14 residues.

The table lists this clonotype with a few counts. The genes are TRBV19 and TRBJ2-4; 7 nucleotides line up with TRBD1. Germline CDR1 LNHDA, CDR2 SQIVND (reference sequence). The length of the CDR3 is 16 residues. V dropped 5 bases and J dropped 5; count of bases not matched to a gene: 12. The CDR3 sequence: CASSPRRQGRQNIQYF. The CDR3 bases are TGTGCCAGTAGTCCCCGCCGACAGGGCCGCCAAAACATTCAGTACTTC.

The chain carries TRBV12-3 or TRBV12-4 and TRBJ2-1; D remains ambiguous. The CDR3 totals 13 residues. Between the trimmed V and J ends, which lost 6 bases and 4 bases, there was a span of 10 bases. The DNA of the CDR3 is TGTGCCAGCAGCCCAGTAGGGTACAATGAGCAGTTCTTC. It is translated as CASSPVGYNEQFF.

The chain joins TRBV5-1 to TRBJ2-7; D not certain. V was shortened by 1 base and J by 6 bases, with 8 bases between the two germline ends. The CDR3 has 12 residues. CDR1 and CDR2 (germline): SGHRS, YFSETQ. CDR3 in amino acids: CASSLKKLEQYF. The CDR3 region has the DNA TGCGCCAGCAGCTTGAAGAAACTCGAGCAGTACTTC.

The chain combines TRBV6-1 with TRBJ2-6, with D unclear. Trimming left V 4 bases short and J 0 bases short, with 1 base between. This CDR3 is 13 amino acids long. Germline V lookup: CDR1 MNHNS, CDR2 SASEGT. CDR3 residues: CASSGSGANVLTF. The CDR3, as DNA: TGTGCCAGCAGTGGCTCTGGGGCCAACGTCCTGACTTTC.

This clonotype was found a few times. V usage is TRBV5-1 and J usage is TRBJ1-4, with 7 positions matching TRBD1. The CDR3 is made up of 14 amino acids. With 4 bases clipped from V and 8 bases from J, the junction kept 8 bases outside the gene matches. Germline CDR1 SGHRS, CDR2 YFSETQ. CDR3 residues: CASSPGTAWEKLFF. CDR3 coding DNA: TGCGCCAGCAGCCCGGGGACAGCCTGGGAAAAACTGTTTTTT.